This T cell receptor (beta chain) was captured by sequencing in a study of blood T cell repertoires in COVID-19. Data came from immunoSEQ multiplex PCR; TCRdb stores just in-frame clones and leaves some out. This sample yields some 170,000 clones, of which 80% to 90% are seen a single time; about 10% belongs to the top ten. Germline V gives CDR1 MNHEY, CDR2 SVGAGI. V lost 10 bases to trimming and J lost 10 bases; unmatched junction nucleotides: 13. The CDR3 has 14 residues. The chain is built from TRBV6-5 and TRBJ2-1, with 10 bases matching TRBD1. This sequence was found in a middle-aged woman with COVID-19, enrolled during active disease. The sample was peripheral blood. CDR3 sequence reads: CATSEDRGQYEQFF. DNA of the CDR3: TGTGCCACCTCAGAAGACAGGGGGCAGTACGAGCAGTTCTTC.